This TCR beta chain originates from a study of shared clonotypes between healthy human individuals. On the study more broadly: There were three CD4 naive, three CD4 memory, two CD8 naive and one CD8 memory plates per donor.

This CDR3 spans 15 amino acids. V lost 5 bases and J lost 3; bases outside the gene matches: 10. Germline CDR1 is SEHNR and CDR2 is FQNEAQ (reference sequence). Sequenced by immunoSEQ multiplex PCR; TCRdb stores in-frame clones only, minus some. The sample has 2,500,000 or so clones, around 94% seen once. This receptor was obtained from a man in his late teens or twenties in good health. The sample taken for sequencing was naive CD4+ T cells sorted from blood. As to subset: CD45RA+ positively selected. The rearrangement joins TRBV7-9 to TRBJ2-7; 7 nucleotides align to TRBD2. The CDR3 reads CASSPPLPGGYEQYF. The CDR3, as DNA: TGTGCCAGCAGCCCCCCCCTCCCGGGGGGCTACGAGCAGTACTTC.